Included here is one TCR beta chain sequence, with context. Its antigen is currently unknown. This table comes from immunoSEQ multiplex PCR, and its TCRdb copy is limited to in-frame clones, with some not included. Of tens of thousands of clones detected, roughly four fifths appear once; the ten largest clones hold less than 10%. The data belong to a study of pediatric ulcerative colitis. Regarding the study as a whole: All ulcerative colitis patients, but no controls, carried two rectal clonotypes. Blood samples from a couple of patients yielded substantially fewer templates and were excluded from blood-rectal overlap analysis. Rectal repertoires separated controls, mild-moderate and acute severe colitis. Compared with controls, ulcerative colitis showed greater blood-rectum clone sharing.

One to two pinch biopsies were taken from the rectum during colonoscopy. Germline-derived CDR1 and CDR2 are KGHSH and LQKENI. The germline V and J ends were trimmed by 6 bases and 5 bases, with 16 bases remaining between them. This CDR3 spans 14 amino acids. This clonotype was sampled from a boy between 5 and 17 years old with severe ulcerative colitis. The specimen sequenced was gut tissue. The chain links TRBV18 to TRBJ2-5; the D call may be TRBD1 or TRBD2 (5 bases each). CDR3 nucleotides: TGTGCCAGCTCTCTATCAAGGGGACGGGAGACCCAGTACTTC. Protein product: CASSLSRGRETQYF.